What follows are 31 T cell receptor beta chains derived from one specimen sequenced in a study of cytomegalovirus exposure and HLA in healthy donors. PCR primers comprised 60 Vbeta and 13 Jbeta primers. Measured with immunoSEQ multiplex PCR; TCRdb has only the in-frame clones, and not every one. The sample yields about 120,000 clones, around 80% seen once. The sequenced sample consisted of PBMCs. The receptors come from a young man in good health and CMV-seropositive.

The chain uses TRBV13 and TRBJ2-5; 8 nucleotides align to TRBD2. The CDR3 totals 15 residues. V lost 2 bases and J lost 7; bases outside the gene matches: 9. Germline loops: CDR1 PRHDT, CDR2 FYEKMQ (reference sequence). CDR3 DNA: TGTGCCAGCAGCTTACGGCTAGCGGGCTTAGGGACCCAGTACTTC. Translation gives CASSLRLAGLGTQYF.

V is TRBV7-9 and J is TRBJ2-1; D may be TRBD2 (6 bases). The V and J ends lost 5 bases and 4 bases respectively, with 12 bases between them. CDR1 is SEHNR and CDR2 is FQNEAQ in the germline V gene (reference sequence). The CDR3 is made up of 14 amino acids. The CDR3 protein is CASSRDSPYNEQFF. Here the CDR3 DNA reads TGTGCCAGCAGCAGGGACTCACCGTACAATGAGCAGTTCTTC.

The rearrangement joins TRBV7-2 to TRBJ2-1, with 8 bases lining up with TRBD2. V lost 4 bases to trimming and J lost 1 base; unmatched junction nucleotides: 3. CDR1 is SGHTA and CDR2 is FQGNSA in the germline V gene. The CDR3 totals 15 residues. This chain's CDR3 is CASSSTSGSYNEQFF. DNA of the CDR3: TGTGCCAGCAGCTCCACTAGCGGATCCTACAATGAGCAGTTCTTC.

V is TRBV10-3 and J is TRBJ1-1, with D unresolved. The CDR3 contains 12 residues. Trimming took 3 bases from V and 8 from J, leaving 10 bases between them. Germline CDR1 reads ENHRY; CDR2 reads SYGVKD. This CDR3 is CAISDVAVEAFF. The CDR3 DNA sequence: TGTGCCATCAGTGACGTGGCGGTCGAAGCTTTCTTT.

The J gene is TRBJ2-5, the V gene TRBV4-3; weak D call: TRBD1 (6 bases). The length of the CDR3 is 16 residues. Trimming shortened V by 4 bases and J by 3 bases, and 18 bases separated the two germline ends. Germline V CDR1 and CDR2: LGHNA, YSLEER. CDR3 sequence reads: CASSPRWDTSEETQYF. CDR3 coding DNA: TGCGCCAGCAGCCCAAGGTGGGACACATCCGAAGAGACCCAGTACTTC.

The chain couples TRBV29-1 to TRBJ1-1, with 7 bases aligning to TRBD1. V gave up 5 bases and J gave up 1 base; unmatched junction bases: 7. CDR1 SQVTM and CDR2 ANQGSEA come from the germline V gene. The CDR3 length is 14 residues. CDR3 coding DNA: TGCAGCGTTAAAAATGACAGGGAGAACACTGAAGCTTTCTTT. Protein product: CSVKNDRENTEAFF.

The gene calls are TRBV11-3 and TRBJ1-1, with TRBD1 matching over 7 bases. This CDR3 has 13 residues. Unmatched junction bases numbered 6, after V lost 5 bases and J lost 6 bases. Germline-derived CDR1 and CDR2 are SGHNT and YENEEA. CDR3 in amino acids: CASSLRQGAEAFF. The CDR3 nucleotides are TGTGCCAGCAGCCTCAGACAGGGCGCTGAAGCTTTCTTT.

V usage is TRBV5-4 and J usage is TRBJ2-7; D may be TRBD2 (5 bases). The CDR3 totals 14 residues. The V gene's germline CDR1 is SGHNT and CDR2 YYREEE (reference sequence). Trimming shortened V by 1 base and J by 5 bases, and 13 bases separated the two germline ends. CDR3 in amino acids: CASSLRSGFHEQYF. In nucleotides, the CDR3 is TGTGCCAGCAGCTTGCGTTCGGGATTTCACGAGCAGTACTTC.

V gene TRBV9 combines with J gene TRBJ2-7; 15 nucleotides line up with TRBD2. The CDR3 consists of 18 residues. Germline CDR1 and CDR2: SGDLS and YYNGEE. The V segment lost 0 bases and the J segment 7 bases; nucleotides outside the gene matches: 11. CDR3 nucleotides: TGTGCCAGCAGCGTAGTCGGGACTAGCGGGGGGATCTTAAATGAGCAGTACTTC. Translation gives CASSVVGTSGGILNEQYF.

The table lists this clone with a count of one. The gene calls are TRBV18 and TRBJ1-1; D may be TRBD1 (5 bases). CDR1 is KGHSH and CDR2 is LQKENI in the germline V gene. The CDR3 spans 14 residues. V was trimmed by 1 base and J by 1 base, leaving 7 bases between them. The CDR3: CASSPRGENTEAFF. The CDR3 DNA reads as TGTGCCAGCTCACCACGGGGGGAGAACACTGAAGCTTTCTTT.

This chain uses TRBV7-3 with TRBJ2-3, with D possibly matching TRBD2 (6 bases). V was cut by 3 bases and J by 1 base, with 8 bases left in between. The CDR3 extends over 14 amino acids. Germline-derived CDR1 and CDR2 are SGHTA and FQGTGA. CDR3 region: CASSFSGGTDTQYF. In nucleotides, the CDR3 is TGTGCCAGCAGCTTCTCGGGAGGCACAGATACGCAGTATTTT.

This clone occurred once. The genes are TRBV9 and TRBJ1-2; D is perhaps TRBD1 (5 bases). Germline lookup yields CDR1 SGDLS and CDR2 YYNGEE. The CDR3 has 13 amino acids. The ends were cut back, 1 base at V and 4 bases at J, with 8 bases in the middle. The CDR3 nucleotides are TGTGCCAGCAGCGTATTCGGGGGCTATGGCTACACCTTC. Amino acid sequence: CASSVFGGYGYTF.

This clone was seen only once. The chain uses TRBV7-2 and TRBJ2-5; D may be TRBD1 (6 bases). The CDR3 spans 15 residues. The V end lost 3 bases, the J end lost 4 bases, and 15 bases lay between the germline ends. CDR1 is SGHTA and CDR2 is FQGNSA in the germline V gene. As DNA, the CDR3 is TGTGCCAGCAGCTTTAATCCAGGGGAAGGAGAGACCCAGTACTTC. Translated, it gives CASSFNPGEGETQYF.

CDR3 nucleotides: TGTGCCAGCAGTCCTAGGGGGTTGGGCACTGAAGCTTTCTTT. Its translation: CASSPRGLGTEAFF. The chain combines TRBV28 with TRBJ1-1, with a tentative D call TRBD1 (6 bases). Looked up from germline, CDR1 is MDHEN and CDR2 is SYDVKM. The CDR3 length is 14 residues. V dropped 5 bases and J dropped 4 bases, with 14 bases sitting between them.

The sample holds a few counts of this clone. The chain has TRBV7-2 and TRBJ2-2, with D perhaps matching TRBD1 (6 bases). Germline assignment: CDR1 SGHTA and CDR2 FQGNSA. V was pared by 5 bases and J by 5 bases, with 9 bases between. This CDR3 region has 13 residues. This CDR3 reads CASSPQGTGELFF. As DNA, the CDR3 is TGTGCCAGCAGCCCCCAGGGGACCGGGGAGCTGTTTTTT. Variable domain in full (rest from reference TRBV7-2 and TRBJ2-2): GAGVSQSPSNKVTEKGKDVELRCDPISGHTALYWYRQSLGQGLEFLIYFQGNSAPDKSGLPSDRFSAERTGGSVSTLTIQRTQQEDSAVYLCASSPQGTGELFFGEGSRLTVL.

This CDR3 is CASSLSLGASKNIQYF. CDR3 DNA sequence: TGTGCCAGCAGTTTATCGTTGGGGGCCTCCAAAAACATTCAGTACTTC. This chain links TRBV27 with TRBJ2-4; tentatively, D is TRBD1 (6 bases). The germline V gene has CDR1 MNHEY and CDR2 SMNVEV (reference sequence). The CDR3 consists of 16 residues. The ends were cut back, 0 bases at V and 2 bases at J, with 11 bases in the middle.

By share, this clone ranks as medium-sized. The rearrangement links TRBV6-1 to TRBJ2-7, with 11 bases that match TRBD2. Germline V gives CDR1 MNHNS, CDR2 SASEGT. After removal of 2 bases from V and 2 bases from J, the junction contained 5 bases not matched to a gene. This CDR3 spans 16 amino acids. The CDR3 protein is CASSESGSGRAYEQYF. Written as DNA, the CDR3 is TGTGCCAGCAGTGAATCCGGTAGCGGGAGGGCCTACGAGCAGTACTTC.

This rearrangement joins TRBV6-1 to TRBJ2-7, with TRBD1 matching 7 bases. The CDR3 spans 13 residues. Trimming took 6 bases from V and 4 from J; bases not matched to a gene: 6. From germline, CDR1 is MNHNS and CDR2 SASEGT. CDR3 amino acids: CASSPGQRYEQYF. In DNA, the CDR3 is TGTGCCAGCAGCCCGGGACAGCGTTACGAGCAGTACTTC.

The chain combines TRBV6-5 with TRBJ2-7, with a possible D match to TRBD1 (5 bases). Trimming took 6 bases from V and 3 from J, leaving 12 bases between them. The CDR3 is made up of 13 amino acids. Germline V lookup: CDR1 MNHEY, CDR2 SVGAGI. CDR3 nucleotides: TGTGCCAGCAGCCGTCGACAGCTCTACGAGCAGTACTTC. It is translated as CASSRRQLYEQYF.

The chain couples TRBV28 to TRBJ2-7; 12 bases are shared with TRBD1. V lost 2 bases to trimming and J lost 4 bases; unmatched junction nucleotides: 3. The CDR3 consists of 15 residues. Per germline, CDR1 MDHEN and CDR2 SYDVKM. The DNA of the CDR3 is TGTGCCAGCAGTTTAGGGGGACAGGGGGCTTACGAGCAGTACTTC. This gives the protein CASSLGGQGAYEQYF. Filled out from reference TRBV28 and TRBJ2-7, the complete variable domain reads DVKVTQSSRYLVKRTGEKVFLECVQDMDHENMFWYRQDPGLGLRLIYFSYDVKMKEKGDIPEGYSVSREKKERFSLILESASTNQTSMYLCASSLGGQGAYEQYFGPGTRLTVT.

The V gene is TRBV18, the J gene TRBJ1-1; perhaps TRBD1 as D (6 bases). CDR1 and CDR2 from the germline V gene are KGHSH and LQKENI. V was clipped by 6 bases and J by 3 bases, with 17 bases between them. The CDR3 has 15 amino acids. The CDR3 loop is CASSLLQGSDTEAFF. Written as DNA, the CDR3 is TGTGCCAGCTCCCTATTACAGGGTTCGGACACTGAAGCTTTCTTT. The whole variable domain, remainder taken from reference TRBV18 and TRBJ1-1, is NAGVMQNPRHLVRRRGQEARLRCSPMKGHSHVYWYRQLPEEGLKFMVYLQKENIIDESGMPKERFSAEFPKEGPSILRIQQVVRGDSAAYFCASSLLQGSDTEAFFGQGTRLTVV.

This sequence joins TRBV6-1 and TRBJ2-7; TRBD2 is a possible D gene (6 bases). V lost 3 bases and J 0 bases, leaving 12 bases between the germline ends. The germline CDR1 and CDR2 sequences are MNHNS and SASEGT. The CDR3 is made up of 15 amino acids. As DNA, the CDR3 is TGTGCCAGCAGTGATTATGGGGGGAGCTCCTACGAGCAGTACTTC. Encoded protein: CASSDYGGSSYEQYF.

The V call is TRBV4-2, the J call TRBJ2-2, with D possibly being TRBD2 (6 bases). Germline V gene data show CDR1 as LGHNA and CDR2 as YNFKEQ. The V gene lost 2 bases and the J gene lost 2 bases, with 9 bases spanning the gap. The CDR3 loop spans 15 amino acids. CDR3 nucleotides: TGTGCCAGCAGCCAAACGGGGGAAAACACCGGGGAGCTGTTTTTT. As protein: CASSQTGENTGELFF.

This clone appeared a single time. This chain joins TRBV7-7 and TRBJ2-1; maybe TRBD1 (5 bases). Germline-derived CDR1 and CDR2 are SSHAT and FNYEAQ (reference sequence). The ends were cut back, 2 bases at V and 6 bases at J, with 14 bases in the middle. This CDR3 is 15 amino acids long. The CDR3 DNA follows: TGTGCCAGCAGCTTACAGGATAGTGGGGCCAATGAGCAGTTCTTC. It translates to CASSLQDSGANEQFF. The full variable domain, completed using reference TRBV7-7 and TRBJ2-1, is GAGVSQSPRYKVTKRGQDVTLRCDPISSHATLYWYQQALGQGPEFLTYFNYEAQPDKSGLPSDRFSAERPEGSISTLTIQRTEQRDSAMYRCASSLQDSGANEQFFGPGTRLTVL.

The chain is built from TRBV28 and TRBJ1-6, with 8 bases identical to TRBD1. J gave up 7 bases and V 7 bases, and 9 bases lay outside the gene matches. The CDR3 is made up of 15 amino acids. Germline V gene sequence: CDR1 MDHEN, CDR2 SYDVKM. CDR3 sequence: CASISGGAENSPLHF. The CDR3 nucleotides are TGTGCCAGCATCTCAGGGGGCGCTGAAAATTCACCCCTCCACTTT.

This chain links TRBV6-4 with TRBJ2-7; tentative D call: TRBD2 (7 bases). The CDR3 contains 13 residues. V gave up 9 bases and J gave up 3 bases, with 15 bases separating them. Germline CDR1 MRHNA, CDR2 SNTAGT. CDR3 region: CASHPRGGYEQYF. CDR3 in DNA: TGTGCCAGTCACCCAAGGGGGGGCTACGAGCAGTACTTC.

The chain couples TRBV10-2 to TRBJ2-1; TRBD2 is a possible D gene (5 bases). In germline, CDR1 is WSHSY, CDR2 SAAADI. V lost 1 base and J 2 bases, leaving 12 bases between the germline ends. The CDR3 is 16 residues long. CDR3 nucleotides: TGCGCCAGCAGTGAGTTCCGAGGGAAGACCTACAATGAGCAGTTCTTC. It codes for CASSEFRGKTYNEQFF.

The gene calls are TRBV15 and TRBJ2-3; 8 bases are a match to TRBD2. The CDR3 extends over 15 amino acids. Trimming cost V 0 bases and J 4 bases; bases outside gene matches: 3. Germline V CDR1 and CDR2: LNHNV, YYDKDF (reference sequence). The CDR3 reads CATSRDPTSADTQYF. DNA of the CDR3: TGTGCCACCAGCAGAGATCCGACTAGCGCAGATACGCAGTATTTT. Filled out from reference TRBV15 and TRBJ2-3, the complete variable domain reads DAMVIQNPRYQVTQFGKPVTLSCSQTLNHNVMYWYQQKSSQAPKLLFHYYDKDFNNEADTPDNFQSRRPNTSFCFLDIRSPGLGDTAMYLCATSRDPTSADTQYFGPGTRLTVL.

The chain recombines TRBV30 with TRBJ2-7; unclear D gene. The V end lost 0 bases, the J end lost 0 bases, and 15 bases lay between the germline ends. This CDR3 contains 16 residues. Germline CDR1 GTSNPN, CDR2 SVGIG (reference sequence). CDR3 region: CAWSVTLRVSSYEQYF. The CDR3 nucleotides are TGTGCCTGGAGTGTAACCCTCCGAGTTAGCTCCTACGAGCAGTACTTC. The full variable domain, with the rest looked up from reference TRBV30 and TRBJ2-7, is SQTIHQWPATLVQPVGSPLSLECTVEGTSNPNLYWYRQAAGRGLQLLFYSVGIGQISSEVPQNLSASRPQDRQFILSSKKLLLSDSGFYLCAWSVTLRVSSYEQYFGPGTRLTVT.

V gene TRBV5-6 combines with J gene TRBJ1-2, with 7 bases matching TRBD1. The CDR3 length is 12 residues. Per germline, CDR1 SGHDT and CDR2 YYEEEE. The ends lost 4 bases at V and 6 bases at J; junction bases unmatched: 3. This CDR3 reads CASSAGQNGYTF. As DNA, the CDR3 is TGTGCCAGCAGCGCGGGACAGAATGGCTACACCTTC.

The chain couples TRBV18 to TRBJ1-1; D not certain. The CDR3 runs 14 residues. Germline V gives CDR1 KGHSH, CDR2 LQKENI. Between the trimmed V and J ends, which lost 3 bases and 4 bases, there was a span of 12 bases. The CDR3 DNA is TGTGCCAGCTCACCTTCTGCGGGGTTCACTGAAGCTTTCTTT. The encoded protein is CASSPSAGFTEAFF.